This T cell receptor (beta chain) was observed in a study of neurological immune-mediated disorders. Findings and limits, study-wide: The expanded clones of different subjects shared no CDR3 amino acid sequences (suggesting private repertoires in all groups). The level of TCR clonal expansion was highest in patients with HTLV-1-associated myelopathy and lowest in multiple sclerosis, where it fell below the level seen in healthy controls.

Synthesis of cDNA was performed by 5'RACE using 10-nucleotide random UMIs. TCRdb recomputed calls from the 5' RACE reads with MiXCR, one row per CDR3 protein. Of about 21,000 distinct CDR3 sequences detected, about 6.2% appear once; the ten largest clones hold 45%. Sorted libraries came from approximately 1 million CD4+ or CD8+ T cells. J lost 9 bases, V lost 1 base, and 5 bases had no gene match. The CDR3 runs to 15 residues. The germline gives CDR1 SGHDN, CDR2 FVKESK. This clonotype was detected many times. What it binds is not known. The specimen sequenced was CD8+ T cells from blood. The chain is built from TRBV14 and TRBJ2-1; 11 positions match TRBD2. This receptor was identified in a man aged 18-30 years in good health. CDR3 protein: CASSQVAGGPREQFF. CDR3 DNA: TGTGCCAGCAGCCAAGTAGCGGGGGGGCCTCGTGAGCAGTTCTTC.